The rows below give T cell receptor beta chains drawn from one sample of a study of T cell changes during pregnancy in multiple sclerosis. The table came from immunoSEQ multiplex PCR; TCRdb's copy has only in-frame clones and leaves some out. The repertoire consists of approximately 30,000 clones, with approximately 92% occurring once and the leading ten covering roughly 10%. The specimen comprised CD8+ T cells from peripheral blood mononuclear cells, sampled in the second trimester of pregnancy. Receptors were obtained from a female donor with multiple sclerosis, enrolled in a pregnancy study. The CDR3 runs from the conserved cysteine through the conserved F or W. The D gene is left open where the match is weak. Only part of the rows carry a size: once, few, many, or a class if the clone is expanded.

abundance	d_gene	j_gene	v_gene	CDR3aa	CDR3nt
NA	TRBD1	TRBJ2-7	TRBV28	CASSFPRTGFYEQYF	TGTGCCAGCAGTTTTCCCCGGACAGGGTTCTACGAGCAGTACTTC
few	TRBD1	TRBJ2-6	TRBV29-1	CSVGFRDRNSGANVLTF	TGCAGCGTTGGCTTTCGGGACAGAAACTCTGGGGCCAACGTCCTGACTTTC
NA	TRBD1	TRBJ2-5	TRBV7-9	CASSDPDRGRRETQYF	TGTGCCAGCAGCGACCCCGACAGGGGTCGGCGGGAGACCCAGTACTTC
NA	NA	TRBJ1-1	TRBV7-8	CASSLVFYRVISSTEAFF	TGTGCCAGCAGCTTAGTCTTTTACAGGGTGATATCGAGCACTGAAGCTTTCTTT
NA	NA	TRBJ1-1	TRBV10-3	CAIRNMVLNTEAFF	TGTGCCATCAGGAACATGGTGTTGAACACTGAAGCTTTCTTT
NA	NA	TRBJ2-7	TRBV10-3	CAISEMGLRGGDYEQYF	TGTGCCATCAGTGAAATGGGGTTGAGGGGGGGGGACTACGAGCAGTACTTC
few	TRBD2	TRBJ2-7	TRBV5-4	CASSPLAGGSYEQYF	TGTGCCAGCAGTCCTTTAGCGGGGGGAAGCTACGAGCAGTACTTC
NA	NA	TRBJ1-2	TRBV9	CASSPTTGHYGYTF	TGTGCCAGCAGCCCGACGACAGGCCACTATGGCTACACCTTC
NA	TRBD2	TRBJ2-1	TRBV28	CASLAGFYNEQFF	TGTGCCAGTCTAGCGGGTTTCTACAATGAGCAGTTCTTC
once	TRBD1	TRBJ2-3	TRBV7-6	CASSWTGGAGDTQYF	TGTGCCAGCAGCTGGACAGGGGGCGCGGGAGATACGCAGTATTTT
NA	NA	TRBJ1-1	TRBV10-3	CAISESSGGSTEAFF	TGTGCCATCAGTGAGTCTAGCGGTGGTAGCACTGAAGCTTTCTTT
once	NA	TRBJ1-4	TRBV2	CASSDPRLVDEKLFF	TGTGCCAGCAGTGACCCCAGACTGGTGGATGAAAAACTGTTTTTT
NA	NA	TRBJ1-5	TRBV6-1	CASSEGAGHQPQHF	TGTGCCAGCAGTGAAGGGGCGGGTCATCAGCCCCAGCATTTT
few	TRBD2	TRBJ2-5	TRBV6-5	CASSWSSGGAGETQYF	TGTGCCAGCAGTTGGTCTAGCGGGGGGGCCGGTGAGACCCAGTACTTC
NA	TRBD2	TRBJ2-2	TRBV4-1	CASSQATSGKGELFF	TGCGCCAGCAGCCAGGCCACTAGCGGGAAAGGGGAGCTGTTTTTT
NA	NA	TRBJ1-1	TRBV10-3	CAISELSTEAFF	TGTGCCATCAGTGAGTTGAGCACTGAAGCTTTCTTT
NA	TRBD1	TRBJ2-6	TRBV27	CASSTGVAGANVLTF	TGTGCCAGCAGCACAGGGGTGGCCGGGGCCAACGTCCTGACTTTC
NA	NA	TRBJ1-5	TRBV13	CASSIWGSGQPQHF	TGTGCCAGCAGCATCTGGGGCAGTGGGCAGCCCCAGCATTTT
once	TRBD1	TRBJ2-7	TRBV27	CASSAPGQGNRQYF	TGTGCCAGCAGCGCCCCGGGACAGGGGAATAGGCAGTACTTC
NA	NA	TRBJ2-7	TRBV6-1	CASSERSAASYEQYF	TGTGCCAGCAGTGAAAGGTCAGCGGCAAGCTACGAGCAGTACTTC
NA	NA	TRBJ2-3	TRBV23-1	CASSQSHVLSQYF	TGCGCCAGCAGTCAATCACATGTGTTGTCGCAGTATTTT
NA	NA	TRBJ2-2	TRBV6-5	CASSWTASNTGELFF	TGTGCCAGCAGTTGGACAGCTTCGAACACCGGGGAGCTGTTTTTT
NA	NA	TRBJ2-1	TRBV7-9	CASSLEADEQFF	TGTGCCAGCAGCTTAGAGGCGGATGAGCAGTTCTTC
NA	NA	TRBJ2-7	TRBV6-5	CATAQAHEQYF	TGTGCCACCGCTCAGGCCCACGAGCAGTACTTC
NA	TRBD2	TRBJ2-2	TRBV5-1	CASSLAVLGLAGPGNTGELFF	TGCGCCAGCAGCTTGGCCGTGTTGGGACTAGCGGGACCGGGGAACACCGGGGAGCTGTTTTTT
NA	TRBD2	TRBJ2-7	TRBV7-8	CASSSRGGIEQYF	TGTGCCAGCAGCTCGAGGGGAGGGATCGAGCAGTACTTC
NA	TRBD1	TRBJ2-1	TRBV7-9	CASRTPGTGYGSYNEQFF	TGTGCCAGCAGAACCCCCGGGACAGGGTATGGGTCCTACAATGAGCAGTTCTTC